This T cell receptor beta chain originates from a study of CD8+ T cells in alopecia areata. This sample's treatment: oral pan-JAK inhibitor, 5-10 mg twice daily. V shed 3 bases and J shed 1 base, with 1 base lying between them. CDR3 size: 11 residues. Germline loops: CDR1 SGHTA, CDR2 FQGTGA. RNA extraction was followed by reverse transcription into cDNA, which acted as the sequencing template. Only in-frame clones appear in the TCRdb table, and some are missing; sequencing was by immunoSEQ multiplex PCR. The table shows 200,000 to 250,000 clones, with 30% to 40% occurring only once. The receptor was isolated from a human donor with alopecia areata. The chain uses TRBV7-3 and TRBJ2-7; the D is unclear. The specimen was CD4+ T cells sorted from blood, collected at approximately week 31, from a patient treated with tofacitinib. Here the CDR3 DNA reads TGTGCCAGCAGCTTTTCCTACGAGCAGTACTTC. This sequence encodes CASSFSYEQYF.